The 5 T cell receptor beta chains presented below share a single source sample, sequenced in a study of graft-versus-host responses after intestinal transplantation. The antigens these receptors bind are not known. Measured with immunoSEQ multiplex PCR; TCRdb has only the in-frame clones, and not every one. There are around 110,000 clones in the sample; less than 95% occur only once, and 0.18% lies in the top ten. This specimen was unstimulated CD4+ T cells sorted from spleen or lymph node cells, taken before intestinal transplant. Receptors originate from a human donor who received an intestinal transplant.

The V and J genes are TRBV9 and TRBJ2-6; maybe TRBD1 (5 bases). V lost 2 bases to trimming and J lost 4 bases, with 16 bases between them. Germline V gives CDR1 SGDLS, CDR2 YYNGEE. CDR3 length equals 17 residues. CDR3 amino acids: CASSVAGISAGANVLTF. CDR3 coding DNA: TGTGCCAGCAGCGTTGCAGGGATATCGGCAGGGGCCAACGTCCTGACTTTC.

This rearrangement joins TRBV28 to TRBJ1-4; no clear D. V lost 1 base, J lost 4 bases, and 10 bases lay in between. Per germline, CDR1 MDHEN and CDR2 SYDVKM. This CDR3 is 15 amino acids long. The DNA for the CDR3 is TGTGCCAGCAGTTTATTTCGCGGGGTTAATGAAAAACTGTTTTTT. It specifies CASSLFRGVNEKLFF.

This chain uses TRBV5-1 with TRBJ2-3, with 14 bases that match TRBD2. Germline CDR1 and CDR2: SGHRS and YFSETQ. The CDR3 totals 20 residues. Trimming took 0 bases from V and 7 from J; bases not matched to a gene: 16. The chain's CDR3 is CASSLEARGLAGEKPYTQYF. For the CDR3, the DNA is TGCGCCAGCAGCTTGGAGGCCAGGGGACTAGCGGGGGAAAAGCCATATACGCAGTATTTT.

This chain connects TRBV28 to TRBJ1-2; D is undetermined. The CDR3 loop spans 13 amino acids. The V gene lost 6 bases and the J gene lost 1 base, with 9 bases spanning the gap. Germline assignment: CDR1 MDHEN and CDR2 SYDVKM. The CDR3 sequence is CASRGGFNYGYTF. The CDR3 DNA follows: TGTGCCAGCAGAGGCGGATTTAACTATGGCTACACCTTC.

This clone was recorded once. The chain links TRBV14 to TRBJ1-4, with 10 bases aligning to TRBD1. J was trimmed by 7 bases and V by 3 bases; bases with no gene match: 5. CDR1 is SGHDN and CDR2 is FVKESK in the germline V gene. CDR3 size: 15 residues. CDR3 nucleotide sequence: TGTGCCAGCAGCCACTACCGGGACAGGGGTGAAAAACTGTTTTTT. This translates into CASSHYRDRGEKLFF.